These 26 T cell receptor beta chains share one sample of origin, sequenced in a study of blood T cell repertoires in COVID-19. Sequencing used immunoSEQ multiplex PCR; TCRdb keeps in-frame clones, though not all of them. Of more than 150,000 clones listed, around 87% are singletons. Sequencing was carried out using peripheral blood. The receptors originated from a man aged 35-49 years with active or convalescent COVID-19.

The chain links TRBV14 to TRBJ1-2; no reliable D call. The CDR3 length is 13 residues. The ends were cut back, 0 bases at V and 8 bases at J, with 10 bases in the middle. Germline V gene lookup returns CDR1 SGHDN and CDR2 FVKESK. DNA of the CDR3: TGTGCCAGCAGCCAAGATGCTGGGCCCGGCTACACCTTC. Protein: CASSQDAGPGYTF.

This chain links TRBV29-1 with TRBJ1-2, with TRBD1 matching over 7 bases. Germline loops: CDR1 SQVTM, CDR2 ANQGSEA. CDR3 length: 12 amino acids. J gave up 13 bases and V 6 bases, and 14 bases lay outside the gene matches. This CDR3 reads CSVPDRARLRTF. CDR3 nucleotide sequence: TGCAGCGTACCAGACAGGGCAAGGCTACGCACCTTC.

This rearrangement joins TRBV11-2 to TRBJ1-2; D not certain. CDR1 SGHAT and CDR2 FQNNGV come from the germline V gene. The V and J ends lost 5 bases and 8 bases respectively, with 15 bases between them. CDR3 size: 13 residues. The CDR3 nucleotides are TGTGCCAGCAGCCAGAACCCTACTAGCGGCTACACCTTC. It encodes CASSQNPTSGYTF.

CDR3 nucleotides: TGTGCCAGCAGCCCAGGACAGGGCTACGAGCAGTACTTC. Encoded protein: CASSPGQGYEQYF. This rearrangement joins TRBV3-1 (or the pseudogene TRBV3-2) to TRBJ2-7, with 8 bases fitting TRBD1. This CDR3 has 13 residues. Germline V gene lookup returns CDR1 LGHDT and CDR2 YNNKEL (reference sequence). V trimming: 4 bases; J trimming: 3 bases; junction bases outside the gene matches: 2.

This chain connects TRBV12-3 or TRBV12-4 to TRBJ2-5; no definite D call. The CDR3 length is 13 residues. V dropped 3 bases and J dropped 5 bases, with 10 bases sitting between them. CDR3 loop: CASSFSRSETQYF. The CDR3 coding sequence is TGTGCCAGCAGTTTTTCGAGGTCCGAGACCCAGTACTTC.

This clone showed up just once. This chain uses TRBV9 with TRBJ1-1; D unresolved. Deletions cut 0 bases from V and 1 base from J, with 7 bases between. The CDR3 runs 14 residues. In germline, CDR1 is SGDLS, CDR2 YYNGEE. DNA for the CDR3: TGTGCCAGCAGCGTAGCTCCGGGGAACACTGAAGCTTTCTTT. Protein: CASSVAPGNTEAFF.

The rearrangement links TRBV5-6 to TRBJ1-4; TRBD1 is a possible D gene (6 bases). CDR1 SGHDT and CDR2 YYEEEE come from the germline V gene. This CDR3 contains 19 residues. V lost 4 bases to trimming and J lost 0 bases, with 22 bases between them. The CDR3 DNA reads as TGTGCCAGCAGCCTATTCCGGGACATAGGACATGCAACTAATGAAAAACTGTTTTTT. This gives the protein CASSLFRDIGHATNEKLFF. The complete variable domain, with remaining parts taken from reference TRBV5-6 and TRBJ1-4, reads DAGVTQSPTHLIKTRGQQVTLRCSPKSGHDTVSWYQQALGQGPQFIFQYYEEEERQRGNFPDRFSGHQFPNYSSELNVNALLLGDSALYLCASSLFRDIGHATNEKLFFGSGTQLSVL.

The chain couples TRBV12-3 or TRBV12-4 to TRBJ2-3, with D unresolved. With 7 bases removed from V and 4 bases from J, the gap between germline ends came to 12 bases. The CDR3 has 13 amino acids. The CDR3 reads CASNLMGADTQYF. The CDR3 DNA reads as TGTGCCAGCAACTTAATGGGCGCAGATACGCAGTATTTT.

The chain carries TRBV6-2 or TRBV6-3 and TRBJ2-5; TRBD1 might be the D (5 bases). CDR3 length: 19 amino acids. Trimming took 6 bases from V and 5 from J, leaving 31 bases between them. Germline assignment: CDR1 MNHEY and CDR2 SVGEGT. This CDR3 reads CASSQTMNSGKDWVETQYF. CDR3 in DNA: TGTGCCAGCAGCCAGACAATGAATTCAGGGAAAGATTGGGTCGAGACCCAGTACTTC.

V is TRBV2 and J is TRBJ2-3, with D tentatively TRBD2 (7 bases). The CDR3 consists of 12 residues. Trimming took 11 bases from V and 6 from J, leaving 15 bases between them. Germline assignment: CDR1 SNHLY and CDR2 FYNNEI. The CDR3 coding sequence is TGTGCCGGGAGGGGGGGCGGCGATACGCAGTATTTT. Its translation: CAGRGGGDTQYF. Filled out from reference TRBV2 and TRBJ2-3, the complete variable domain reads EPEVTQTPSHQVTQMGQEVILRCVPISNHLYFYWYRQILGQKVEFLVSFYNNEISEKSEIFDDQFSVERPDGSNFTLKIRSTKLEDSAMYFCAGRGGGDTQYFGPGTRLTVL.

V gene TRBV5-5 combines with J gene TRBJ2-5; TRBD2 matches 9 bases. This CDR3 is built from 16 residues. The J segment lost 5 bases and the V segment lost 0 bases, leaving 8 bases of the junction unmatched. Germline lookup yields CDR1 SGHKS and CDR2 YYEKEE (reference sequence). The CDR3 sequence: CASSLASGGTGETQYF. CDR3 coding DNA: TGTGCCAGCAGCTTGGCGAGCGGGGGGACCGGGGAGACCCAGTACTTC.

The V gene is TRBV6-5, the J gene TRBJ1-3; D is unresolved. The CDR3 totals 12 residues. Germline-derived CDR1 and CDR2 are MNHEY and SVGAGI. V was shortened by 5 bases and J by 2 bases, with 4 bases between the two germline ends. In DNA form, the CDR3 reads TGTGCCAGCAGTAGCACTGGAAACACCATATATTTT. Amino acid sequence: CASSSTGNTIYF.

The chain's CDR3 is CASSTRTGVNEKLFF. CDR3 nucleotides: TGCGCCAGCAGCACCCGGACAGGGGTTAACGAAAAACTGTTTTTT. The rearrangement joins TRBV5-1 to TRBJ1-4; TRBD1 aligns across 9 bases. The CDR3 is 15 amino acids. Germline assignment: CDR1 SGHRS and CDR2 YFSETQ. V was clipped by 4 bases and J by 8 bases; unmatched bases: 9. Full variable domain (remainder filled in from reference TRBV5-1 and TRBJ1-4): KAGVTQTPRYLIKTRGQQVTLSCSPISGHRSVSWYQQTPGQGLQFLFEYFSETQRNKGNFPGRFSGRQFSNSRSEMNVSTLELGDSALYLCASSTRTGVNEKLFFGSGTQLSVL.

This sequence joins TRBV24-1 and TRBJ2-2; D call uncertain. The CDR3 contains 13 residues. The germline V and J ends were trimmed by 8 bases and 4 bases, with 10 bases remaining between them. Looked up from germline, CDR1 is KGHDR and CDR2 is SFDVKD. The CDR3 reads CATTQASTGELFF. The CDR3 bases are TGTGCCACCACCCAAGCGAGCACCGGGGAGCTGTTTTTT.

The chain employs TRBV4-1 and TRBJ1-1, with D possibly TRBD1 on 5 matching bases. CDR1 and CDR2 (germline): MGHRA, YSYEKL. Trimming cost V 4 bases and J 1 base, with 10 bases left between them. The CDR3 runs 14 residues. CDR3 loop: CASSLTQGNTEAFF. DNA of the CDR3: TGCGCCAGCAGCCTAACCCAGGGGAACACTGAAGCTTTCTTT.

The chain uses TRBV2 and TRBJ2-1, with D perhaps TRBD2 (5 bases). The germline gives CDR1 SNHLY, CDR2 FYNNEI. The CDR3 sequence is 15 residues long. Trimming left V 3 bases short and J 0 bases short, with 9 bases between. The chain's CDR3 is CASSDIGSSYNEQFF. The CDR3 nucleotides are TGTGCCAGCAGTGATATTGGGAGCTCCTACAATGAGCAGTTCTTC.

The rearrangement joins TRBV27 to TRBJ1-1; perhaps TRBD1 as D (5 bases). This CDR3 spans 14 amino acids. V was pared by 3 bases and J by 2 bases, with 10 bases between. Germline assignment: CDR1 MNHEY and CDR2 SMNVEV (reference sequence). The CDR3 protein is CASSFGTGNTEAFF. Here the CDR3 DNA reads TGTGCCAGCAGTTTCGGTACAGGAAACACTGAAGCTTTCTTT.

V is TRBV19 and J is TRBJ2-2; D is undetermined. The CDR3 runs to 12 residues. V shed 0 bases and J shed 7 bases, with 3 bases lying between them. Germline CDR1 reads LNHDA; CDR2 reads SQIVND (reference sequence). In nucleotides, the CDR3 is TGTGCCAGTAGTATAGACCGCGGGGAGCTGTTTTTT. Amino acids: CASSIDRGELFF.

The CDR3 here is CASTPAGGFYGYTF. The CDR3 DNA follows: TGTGCCAGCACCCCGGCGGGGGGCTTCTATGGCTACACCTTC. The V gene is TRBV6-2 or TRBV6-3, the J gene TRBJ1-2; tentative D call: TRBD1 (6 bases). V lost 7 bases and J lost 4, with 16 bases in between. The CDR3 contains 14 residues. The germline V gene has CDR1 MNHEY and CDR2 SVGEGT.

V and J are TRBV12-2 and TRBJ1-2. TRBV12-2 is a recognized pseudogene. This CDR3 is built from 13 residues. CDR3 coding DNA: TGTGCAAGTCGCTTAGTAGTCCAGAGGGGCTACACCTTC. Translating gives CASRLVVQRGYTF.

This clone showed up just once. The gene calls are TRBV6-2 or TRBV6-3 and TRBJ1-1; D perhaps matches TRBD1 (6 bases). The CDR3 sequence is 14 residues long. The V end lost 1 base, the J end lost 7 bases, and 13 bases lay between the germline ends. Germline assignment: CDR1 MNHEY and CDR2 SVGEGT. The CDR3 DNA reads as TGTGCCAGCAGTTACTTGGGGGCTGAGGGTGAAGCTTTCTTT. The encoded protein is CASSYLGAEGEAFF.

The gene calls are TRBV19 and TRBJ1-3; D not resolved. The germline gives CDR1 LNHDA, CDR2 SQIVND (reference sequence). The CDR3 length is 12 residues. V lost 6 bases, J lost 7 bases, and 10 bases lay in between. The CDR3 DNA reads TGTGCCAGTAGCTTTGAGCGGAACACCATATATTTT. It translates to CASSFERNTIYF. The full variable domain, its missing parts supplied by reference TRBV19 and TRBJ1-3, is DGGITQSPKYLFRKEGQNVTLSCEQNLNHDAMYWYRQDPGQGLRLIYYSQIVNDFQKGDIAEGYSVSREKKESFPLTVTSAQKNPTAFYLCASSFERNTIYFGEGSWLTVV.

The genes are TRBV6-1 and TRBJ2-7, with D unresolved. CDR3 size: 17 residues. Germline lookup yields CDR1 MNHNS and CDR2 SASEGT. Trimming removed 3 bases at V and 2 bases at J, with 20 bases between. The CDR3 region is CASSDRRSPPRTYEQYF. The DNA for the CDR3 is TGTGCCAGCAGTGATAGGCGTAGTCCCCCCAGGACCTACGAGCAGTACTTC.

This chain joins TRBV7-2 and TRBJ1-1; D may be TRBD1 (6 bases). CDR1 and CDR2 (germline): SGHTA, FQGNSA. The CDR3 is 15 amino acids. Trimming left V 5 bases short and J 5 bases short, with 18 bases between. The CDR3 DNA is TGTGCCAGCAGCCCGGGGGGCGGGGGAGGGACTGAAGCTTTCTTT. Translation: CASSPGGGGGTEAFF.

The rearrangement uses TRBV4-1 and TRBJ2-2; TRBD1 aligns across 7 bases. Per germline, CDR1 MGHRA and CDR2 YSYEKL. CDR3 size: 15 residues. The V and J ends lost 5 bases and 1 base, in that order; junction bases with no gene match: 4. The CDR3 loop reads CASSFRTGNTGELFF. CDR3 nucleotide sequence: TGCGCCAGCAGCTTTCGGACAGGGAACACCGGGGAGCTGTTTTTT.

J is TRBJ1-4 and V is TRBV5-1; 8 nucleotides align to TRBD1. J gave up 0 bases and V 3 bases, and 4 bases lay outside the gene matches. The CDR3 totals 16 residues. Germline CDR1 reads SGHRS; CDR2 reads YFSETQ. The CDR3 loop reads CASSWGGQATNEKLFF. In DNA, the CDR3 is TGCGCCAGCAGCTGGGGGGGACAGGCAACTAATGAAAAACTGTTTTTT.